The present entry profiles one TCR beta chain with its context. This record belongs to a study of blood T cell repertoires in COVID-19. The repertoire was sequenced with immunoSEQ multiplex PCR; TCRdb's copy has only in-frame clones and lacks some. The table lists about 21,000 clones, approximately 81% of them singletons. Per germline, CDR1 MNHEY and CDR2 SVGEGT. The J segment lost 2 bases and the V segment lost 6 bases, leaving 6 bases of the junction unmatched. There are 16 residues in the CDR3. The chain employs TRBV6-2 or TRBV6-3 and TRBJ2-3; 12 nucleotides match TRBD2. The TCR originated in a man aged 40-49 years with acute or convalescent COVID-19. The specimen was peripheral blood. CDR3 in amino acids: CASSRTSGGITDTQYF. CDR3 in DNA: TGTGCCAGCAGCCGTACTAGCGGGGGGATCACAGATACGCAGTATTTT.